This T cell receptor (beta chain) comes out of a study of cytomegalovirus exposure and HLA in healthy donors. Researchers ran the PCR with 60 Vbeta and 13 Jbeta primers. Measured with immunoSEQ multiplex PCR; TCRdb has only the in-frame clones, and not every one. The table lists around 96,000 clones, 64% of them singletons. Sequenced material: PBMCs. This TCR came from a man in his sixties in good health and CMV-seronegative.

CDR3 protein: CASSLIGVGRSTDTQYF. CDR3 in DNA: TGTGCCAGCAGTTTAATAGGGGTGGGTCGATCCACAGATACGCAGTATTTT. The chain carries TRBV27 and TRBJ2-3; possible D gene TRBD1, 5 bases. The length of the CDR3 is 17 residues. Trimming removed 2 bases at V and 2 bases at J, with 17 bases between. Germline V lookup: CDR1 MNHEY, CDR2 SMNVEV (reference sequence).